This entry lists 8 T cell receptor beta chains sequenced from one sample in a study of CXCR3-negative and CXCR3-positive naive CD8 T cells. With UMI labels, 5' RACE was used to prepare the TRB cDNA libraries. With the 5' RACE reads reprocessed, TCRdb shows one record per CDR3 protein and no DNA. The sample is made up of about 3,900 distinct CDR3 sequences, and the top ten hold around 2% of it. Source material: naive CXCR3- CD8+ T cells from blood. As for subset: CD45RO-CCR7+CD27+CD95- naive CD8+ T cells lacking CXCR3 (TNR3-). These TCRs come from a human donor in good health. Some clones in this sample may be carry-over from other donors' samples.

Its frequency marks this clonotype as medium-sized (0.01 to 0.1%). The chain combines TRBV29-1 with TRBJ2-2; TCRdb's assignment of TRBD1 cannot be checked, as there is no DNA. Germline CDR1 SQVTM, CDR2 ANQGSEA. This CDR3 has 15 amino acids. The CDR3 loop reads CSVTRDHPNTGELFF.

The gene calls are TRBV10-3 and TRBJ2-7. The germline V gene encodes CDR1 ENHRY and CDR2 SYGVKD. The CDR3 contains 12 residues. The CDR3 sequence: CAASQEVLEQYF.

This chain joins TRBV13 and TRBJ2-5. This CDR3 comprises 16 residues. Germline V CDR1 and CDR2: PRHDT, FYEKMQ (reference sequence). This CDR3 reads CASSLRLAGGAETQYF.

In terms of frequency, this clonotype is medium-sized. This chain uses TRBV4-3 with TRBJ2-3; with no DNA, the TCRdb D assignment of TRBD1 cannot be verified. CDR1 and CDR2 from the germline V gene are LGHNA and YSLEER. The CDR3 sequence is 13 residues long. The CDR3 reads CASSLTGTDTQYF.

This clonotype is identified as medium-sized (0.01 to 0.1%) from frequency. The chain carries TRBV7-2 and TRBJ2-2. This CDR3 region has 15 residues. Germline-derived CDR1 and CDR2 are SGHTA and FQGNSA. CDR3 residues: CASSLRLAAKGELFF.

This clonotype is called medium-sized based on its frequency. The chain joins TRBV15 to TRBJ2-7; no DNA is available, so the TRBD2 call from TCRdb remains unchecked. Germline assignment: CDR1 LNHNV and CDR2 YYDKDF (reference sequence). The CDR3 is 15 residues long. The CDR3: CATSSWTSGVSGQYF. Together with reference TRBV15 and TRBJ2-7, the CDR3 gives the full variable domain: DAMVIQNPRYQVTQFGKPVTLSCSQTLNHNVMYWYQQKSSQAPKLLFHYYDKDFNNEADTPDNFQSRRPNTSFCFLDIRSPGLGDTAMYLCATSSWTSGVSGQYFGPGTRLTVT.

This clonotype is identified as medium-sized from frequency. The chain has TRBV29-1 and TRBJ1-1. Germline CDR1 is SQVTM and CDR2 is ANQGSEA. The CDR3 is made up of 14 amino acids. The chain's CDR3 is CSVVGWESNTEAFF.

The rearrangement uses TRBV20-1 and TRBJ2-6; TCRdb's D call of TRBD1 is untestable without DNA. In germline, CDR1 is DFQATT, CDR2 SNEGSKA (reference sequence). This CDR3 comprises 16 residues. This CDR3 is CSASTGARSGANVLTF.